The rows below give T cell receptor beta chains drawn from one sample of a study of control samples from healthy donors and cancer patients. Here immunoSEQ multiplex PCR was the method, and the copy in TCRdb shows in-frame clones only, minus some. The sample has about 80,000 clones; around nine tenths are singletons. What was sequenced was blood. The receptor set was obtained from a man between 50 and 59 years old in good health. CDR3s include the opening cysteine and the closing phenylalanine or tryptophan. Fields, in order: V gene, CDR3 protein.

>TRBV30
CAWRVSGAHEQYF
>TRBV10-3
CATGEWDEQYF
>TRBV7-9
CASSLGGGGKDGYTF
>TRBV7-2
CASSFTGPRGGSPLHF
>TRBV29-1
CSVEGGSDYGYTF
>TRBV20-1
CSASSPGWGTEAFF
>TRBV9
CASSEGGRNSPLHF
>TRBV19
CASSRTGTDIWNTIYF
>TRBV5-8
CASSFGIDRGETQYF
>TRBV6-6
CASSYGQRNTEAFF
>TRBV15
CATSRVRQGALNEQYF
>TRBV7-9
CASSLLTGGGNTEAFF
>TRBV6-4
CASTVPEAFF
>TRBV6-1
CASSDEGGAPETQYF
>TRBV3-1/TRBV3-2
CASSLAGLEGIQPQHF
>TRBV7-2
CASSFPGQGQYF
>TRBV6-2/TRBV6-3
CASSAHRLNTEAFF
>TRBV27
CASRGGENTEAFF
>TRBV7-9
CASSLSVGQPQHF
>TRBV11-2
CASSLAETSGVTTDTQYF
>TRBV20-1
CSASIVERLHNEQFF
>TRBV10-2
CASSERPDYGYTF
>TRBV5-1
CASSLAGTGAGPYEQYF
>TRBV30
CAWGQGSDTQYF
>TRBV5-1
CASSLDRLGGARAFF
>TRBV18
CASSPTSGDGTDTQYF
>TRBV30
CAWSLGINYGYTF